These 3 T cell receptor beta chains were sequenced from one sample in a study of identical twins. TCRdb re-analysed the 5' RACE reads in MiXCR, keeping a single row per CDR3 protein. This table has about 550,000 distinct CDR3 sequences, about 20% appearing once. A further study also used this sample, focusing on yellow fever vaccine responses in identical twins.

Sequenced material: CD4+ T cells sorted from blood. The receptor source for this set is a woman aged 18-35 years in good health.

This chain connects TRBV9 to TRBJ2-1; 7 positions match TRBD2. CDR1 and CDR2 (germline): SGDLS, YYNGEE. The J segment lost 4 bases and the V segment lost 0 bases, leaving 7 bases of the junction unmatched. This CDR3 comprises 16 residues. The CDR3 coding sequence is TGTGCCAGCAGCGTAGCGGCCGGCGGGAGTTACAATGAGCAGTTCTTC. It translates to CASSVAAGGSYNEQFF. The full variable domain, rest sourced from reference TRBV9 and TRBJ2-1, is DSGVTQTPKHLITATGQRVTLRCSPRSGDLSVYWYQQSLDQGLQFLIQYYNGEERAKGNILERFSAQQFPDLHSELNLSSLELGDSALYFCASSVAAGGSYNEQFFGPGTRLTVL.

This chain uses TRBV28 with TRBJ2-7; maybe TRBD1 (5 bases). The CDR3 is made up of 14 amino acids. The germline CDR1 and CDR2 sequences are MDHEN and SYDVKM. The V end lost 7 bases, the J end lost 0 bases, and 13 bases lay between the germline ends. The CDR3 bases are TGTGCCAGCATGGTTACAGGCAGCTCCTACGAGCAGTACTTC. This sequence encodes CASMVTGSSYEQYF.

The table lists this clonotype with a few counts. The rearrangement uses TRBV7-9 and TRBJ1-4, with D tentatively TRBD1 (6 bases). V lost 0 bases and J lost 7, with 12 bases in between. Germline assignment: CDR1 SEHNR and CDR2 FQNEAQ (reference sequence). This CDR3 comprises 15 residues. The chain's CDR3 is CASSLAGTGTEKLFF. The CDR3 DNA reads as TGTGCCAGCAGCTTAGCAGGCACAGGGACTGAAAAACTGTTTTTT. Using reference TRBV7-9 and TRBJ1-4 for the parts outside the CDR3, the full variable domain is DTGVSQNPRHKITKRGQNVTFRCDPISEHNRLYWYRQTLGQGPEFLTYFQNEAQLEKSRLLSDRFSAERPKGSFSTLEIQRTEQGDSAMYLCASSLAGTGTEKLFFGSGTQLSVL.